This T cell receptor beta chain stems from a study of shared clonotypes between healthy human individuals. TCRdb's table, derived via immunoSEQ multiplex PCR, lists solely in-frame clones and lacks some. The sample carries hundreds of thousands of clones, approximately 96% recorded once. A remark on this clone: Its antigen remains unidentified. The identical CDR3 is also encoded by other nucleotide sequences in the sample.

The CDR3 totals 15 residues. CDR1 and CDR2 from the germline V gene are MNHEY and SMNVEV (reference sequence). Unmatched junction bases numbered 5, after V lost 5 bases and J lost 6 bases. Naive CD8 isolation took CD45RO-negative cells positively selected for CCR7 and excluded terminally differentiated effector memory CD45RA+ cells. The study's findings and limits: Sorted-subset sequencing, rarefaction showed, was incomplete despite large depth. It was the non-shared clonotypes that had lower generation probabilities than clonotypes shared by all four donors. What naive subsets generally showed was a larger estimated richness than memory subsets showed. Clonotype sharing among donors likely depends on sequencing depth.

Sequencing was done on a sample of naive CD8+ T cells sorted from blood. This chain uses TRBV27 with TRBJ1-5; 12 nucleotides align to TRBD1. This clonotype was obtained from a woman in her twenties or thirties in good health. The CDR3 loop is CASSPGTGGGQPQHF. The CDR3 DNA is TGTGCCAGCAGTCCCGGGACAGGGGGCGGTCAGCCCCAGCATTTT.